The 10 T cell receptor delta chains below were found in one sample sequenced in a study of gamma-delta T cells after stem cell transplantation. TCRdb re-called clones from the RT-PCR reads via CATT. Here the sample spans 2,800 or so delta-chain clones, 3% to 3.5% being singletons. Sequenced: gamma-delta T cells. The receptors shown here come from a human donor. It is not recorded whose cells these are; they may come from a transplant donor.

V usage is TRDV1 and J usage is TRDJ1; D possibly corresponds to TRDD3 (6 bases). Per germline, CDR1 TSWWSYY and CDR2 QGS. Trimming removed 1 base at V and 0 bases at J, with 24 bases between. The CDR3 length is 20 residues. The CDR3 bases are TGTGCTCTTGGGGAACAGAGCTTTCGGGGGACCTCCCGGTACACCGATAAACTCATCTTT. Its protein product is CALGEQSFRGTSRYTDKLIF.

V and J are TRDV2 and TRDJ1; 9 bases agree with TRDD3. J gave up 0 bases and V 0 bases, and 10 bases lay outside the gene matches. Germline CDR1 reads GEAIGNYY; CDR2 reads EKD. The CDR3 is 18 amino acids. The CDR3 loop is CACDTVPGDTSDTDKLIF. CDR3 sequence (DNA): TGTGCCTGTGACACCGTACCGGGGGATACCTCCGACACCGATAAACTCATCTTT.

With regard to this clone: This DNA's translation differs at residue 9 from TCRdb's protein, which comes from a much larger clone; a read error is likely, and the protein shown is translated from the DNA. The chain uses TRDV2 and TRDJ1, with 7 bases aligning to TRDD3. After removal of 0 bases from V and 4 bases from J, the junction contained 10 bases not matched to a gene. CDR1 and CDR2 from the germline V gene are GEAIGNYY and EKD. There are 16 residues in the CDR3. CDR3 DNA sequence: TGTGCCTGTGACACCGTACTCAGGAGGATACGCGATAAACTCATCTTT. This encodes CACDTVLRRIRDKLIF.

There are a few counts of this clone. The mismatch at residue 9 between this DNA's translation and the TCRdb protein of a much larger clone likely reflects a read error; the protein shown is translated from the DNA. The gene calls are TRDV2 and TRDJ2; D unclear. Trimming removed 1 base at V and 0 bases at J, with 17 bases between. The CDR3 has 18 amino acids. Germline V gene data show CDR1 as GEAIGNYY and CDR2 as EKD. The CDR3 DNA follows: TGTGCCTGTGACACTGTTGGTGGGAGCCTAGCTTTGACAGCACAACTCTTCTTT. Protein: CACDTVGGSLALTAQLFF.

In the case of this clone: The sample contains more than one DNA sequence encoding this CDR3. The rearrangement uses TRDV2 and TRDJ1, with TRDD3 matching 11 bases. This CDR3 is 16 amino acids long. Germline V gives CDR1 GEAIGNYY, CDR2 EKD. The ends lost 1 base at V and 4 bases at J; junction bases unmatched: 7. DNA of the CDR3: TGTGCCTGTGACACGCTGGGGGATACCGATAGCGATAAACTCATCTTT. Translating gives CACDTLGDTDSDKLIF.

This clone was counted only a few times. It differs at one base from a far larger clone, so likely a read error. Other DNA sequences in this sample translate to the same CDR3. V usage is TRDV2 and J usage is TRDJ1, with no clear D. Per germline, CDR1 GEAIGNYY and CDR2 EKD. The CDR3 covers 15 residues. As DNA, the CDR3 is TGTGCCTGCGACACCCTCGAGCCATACACCGATAAACTCATCTTT. Its translation is CACDTLEPYTDKLIF.

V usage is TRDV2 and J usage is TRDJ1; 12 positions agree with TRDD3. The V gene's germline CDR1 is GEAIGNYY and CDR2 EKD. V shed 5 bases and J 2 bases; nucleotides not matched to a gene: 17. CDR3 length equals 19 residues. CDR3 in amino acids: CACADLTGGYQRQTDKLIF. For the CDR3, the DNA is TGTGCCTGTGCCGACCTTACTGGGGGATACCAGAGACAAACCGATAAACTCATCTTT.

This clone is categorized as medium-sized. CDR3 amino acids: CACDTVGAIGGNKLIF. CDR3 nucleotide sequence: TGTGCCTGTGACACCGTCGGGGCCATAGGAGGGAATAAACTCATCTTT. The chain joins TRDV2 to TRDJ1; no reliable D call. Deletions cut 0 bases from V and 6 bases from J, with 19 bases between. CDR1 and CDR2 (germline): GEAIGNYY, EKD. This CDR3 has 16 residues.

The chain has TRDV2 and TRDJ1; TRDD3 aligns across 13 bases. The CDR3 runs to 15 residues. V lost 3 bases, J lost 9 bases, and 9 bases stayed unmatched. Per germline, CDR1 GEAIGNYY and CDR2 EKD. The CDR3 region is CACDAEGTGGYELIF. The CDR3 DNA follows: TGTGCCTGTGACGCCGAGGGGACTGGGGGATACGAACTCATCTTT.

By sample fraction, this clone is medium-sized. V usage is TRDV2 and J usage is TRDJ1; TRDD3 aligns across 13 bases. The V segment lost 1 base and the J segment 0 bases; nucleotides outside the gene matches: 10. Germline assignment: CDR1 GEAIGNYY and CDR2 EKD. CDR3 length: 19 residues. This CDR3 reads CACDTVVLGDTPYTDKLIF. In nucleotides, the CDR3 is TGTGCCTGTGACACGGTCGTACTGGGGGATACGCCGTACACCGATAAACTCATCTTT.